These 12 T cell receptor beta chains were sequenced from one sample in a study of blood T cell repertoires in COVID-19. The protocol was immunoSEQ multiplex PCR, while the TCRdb copy is restricted to in-frame clones and leaves out a portion. This sample yields around 130,000 clones, of which approximately 87% are seen a single time; approximately 2.3% belongs to the top ten. The sequenced sample was peripheral blood. Receptors were obtained from a man between 65 and 85 years old with active COVID-19.

This chain uses TRBV7-3 with TRBJ2-2; 9 nucleotides line up with TRBD2. V gave up 4 bases and J gave up 5 bases; unmatched junction bases: 5. The CDR3 loop spans 15 amino acids. Germline V gives CDR1 SGHTA, CDR2 FQGTGA. The CDR3, as DNA: TGTGCCAGCAGCTCTCTAGCGGGACCGACCGGGGAGCTGTTTTTT. Its translation: CASSSLAGPTGELFF.

The chain combines TRBV11-1 with TRBJ2-2, with D possibly matching TRBD1 (6 bases). Trimming removed 4 bases at V and 6 bases at J, with 15 bases between. Germline V lookup: CDR1 SGHAT, CDR2 FQDESV (reference sequence). The CDR3 runs 15 residues. The CDR3: CASSWDNSSPGELFF. In DNA form, the CDR3 reads TGTGCCAGCAGCTGGGACAATTCGAGCCCCGGGGAGCTGTTTTTT.

The chain carries TRBV30 and TRBJ2-7; tentatively, D is TRBD2 (6 bases). Germline V lookup: CDR1 GTSNPN, CDR2 SVGIG (reference sequence). The CDR3 consists of 14 residues. The ends were cut back, 2 bases at V and 7 bases at J, with 18 bases in the middle. CDR3 amino acids: CAWSLGGRIGEQYF. Written as DNA, the CDR3 is TGTGCCTGGAGTTTAGGAGGGAGGATAGGGGAGCAGTACTTC.

The genes are TRBV5-4 and TRBJ2-7, with 9 bases that match TRBD1. Per the germline V gene, CDR1 is SGHNT and CDR2 is YYREEE (reference sequence). V lost 5 bases to trimming and J lost 4 bases; unmatched junction nucleotides: 7. The CDR3 sequence is 14 residues long. CDR3 bases: TGTGCCAGCAGTGGGGGACAGGGTCGGTACGAGCAGTACTTC. This sequence encodes CASSGGQGRYEQYF.

This chain connects TRBV7-2 to TRBJ2-6, with 7 positions matching TRBD2. Germline lookup yields CDR1 SGHTA and CDR2 FQGNSA. With V trimmed by 4 bases and J by 0 bases, 6 bases remained unmatched. The CDR3 has 17 residues. The CDR3 here is CASSSQAGFSGANVLTF. The CDR3 DNA is TGTGCCAGCAGCTCTCAAGCGGGATTCTCTGGGGCCAACGTCCTGACTTTC.

This sequence joins TRBV29-1 and TRBJ2-2, with a possible D match to TRBD1 (6 bases). The CDR3 has 12 amino acids. Looked up from germline, CDR1 is SQVTM and CDR2 is ANQGSEA. Trimming removed 5 bases at V and 5 bases at J, with 9 bases between. The CDR3 loop reads CSVPGQTGELFF. CDR3 in DNA: TGCAGCGTTCCGGGACAAACCGGGGAGCTGTTTTTT.

The J gene is TRBJ2-6, the V gene TRBV27, with 7 nucleotides matching TRBD1. Germline CDR1 and CDR2: MNHEY and SMNVEV (reference sequence). The CDR3 has 16 residues. The V gene end was trimmed by 6 bases and the J gene end by 0 bases; junction bases not matched to a gene: 5. This CDR3 is CASSDRVASGANVLTF. The CDR3 DNA reads as TGTGCCAGCAGCGACAGGGTTGCCTCTGGGGCCAACGTCCTGACTTTC.

V is TRBV29-1 and J is TRBJ1-1; D perhaps matches TRBD1 (5 bases). This CDR3 spans 13 amino acids. The germline V gene encodes CDR1 SQVTM and CDR2 ANQGSEA. The DNA of the CDR3 is TGCACTCATCAGGGCGGACCGAACACTGAAGCTTTCTTT. Translated: CTHQGGPNTEAFF.

This chain links TRBV3-1 (or the pseudogene TRBV3-2) with TRBJ2-3, with 7 bases aligning to TRBD1. This CDR3 contains 16 residues. CDR1 and CDR2 (germline): LGHDT, YNNKEL (reference sequence). Trimming at V came to 0 bases and at J to 4 bases, leaving 7 bases not matched to a gene. The CDR3 spells CASSQDRPQGADTQYF. CDR3 in DNA: TGTGCCAGCAGCCAAGATCGCCCCCAGGGGGCAGATACGCAGTATTTT.

This clone came up once. This rearrangement joins TRBV5-1 to TRBJ2-1, with a tentative D call TRBD2 (6 bases). CDR3 length: 13 residues. V was clipped by 3 bases and J by 8 bases, with 12 bases between them. CDR1 is SGHRS, CDR2 YFSETQ, per germline. Written as DNA, the CDR3 is TGCGCCAGCAGCTATTATACGGGGGATGAGCAGTTCTTC. Translated: CASSYYTGDEQFF.

This sequence joins TRBV7-2 and TRBJ1-2, with TRBD1 matching 9 bases. This CDR3 spans 14 amino acids. V lost 4 bases to trimming and J lost 4 bases; unmatched junction nucleotides: 4. CDR1 and CDR2 (germline): SGHTA, FQGNSA. CDR3 protein: CASSSQTGGYGYTF. DNA of the CDR3: TGTGCCAGCAGCTCGCAGACAGGGGGCTATGGCTACACCTTC.

The chain is built from TRBV2 and TRBJ2-3; 7 bases are a match to TRBD2. Trimming took 8 bases from V and 5 from J; bases not matched to a gene: 7. This CDR3 is built from 13 residues. The germline V gene encodes CDR1 SNHLY and CDR2 FYNNEI. Written as DNA, the CDR3 is TGTGCCAGCTGGGGGGGAGGCATAGATACGCAGTATTTT. Protein product: CASWGGGIDTQYF. The full variable domain, its missing parts supplied by reference TRBV2 and TRBJ2-3, is EPEVTQTPSHQVTQMGQEVILRCVPISNHLYFYWYRQILGQKVEFLVSFYNNEISEKSEIFDDQFSVERPDGSNFTLKIRSTKLEDSAMYFCASWGGGIDTQYFGPGTRLTVL.